This TCR beta chain derives from a study of T cell responses to AZD1222 COVID-19 vaccine. Study observations and caveats: Close to half of spike-specific TCRs reportedly recognize unmutated variant regions.

Comment on this clone: The antigen remains unidentified.

Sequenced by immunoSEQ multiplex PCR; TCRdb stores in-frame clones only, minus some. The sample includes about 76,000 clones, about 83% of them seen just once. The TCR comes from an adult who received the MenACWY meningococcal vaccine as a control. Sequencing was performed on peripheral blood, taken 28 days after the second dose of the MenACWY control vaccine.

This CDR3 is CASSPDRGLYNEQFF. CDR3 coding DNA: TGCGCCAGCAGCCCCGACAGGGGCCTGTACAATGAGCAGTTCTTC. The chain carries TRBV5-1 and TRBJ2-1; 8 bases map to TRBD1. The CDR3 is 15 residues long. With 4 bases clipped from V and 4 bases from J, the junction kept 7 bases outside the gene matches. Germline assignment: CDR1 SGHRS and CDR2 YFSETQ.